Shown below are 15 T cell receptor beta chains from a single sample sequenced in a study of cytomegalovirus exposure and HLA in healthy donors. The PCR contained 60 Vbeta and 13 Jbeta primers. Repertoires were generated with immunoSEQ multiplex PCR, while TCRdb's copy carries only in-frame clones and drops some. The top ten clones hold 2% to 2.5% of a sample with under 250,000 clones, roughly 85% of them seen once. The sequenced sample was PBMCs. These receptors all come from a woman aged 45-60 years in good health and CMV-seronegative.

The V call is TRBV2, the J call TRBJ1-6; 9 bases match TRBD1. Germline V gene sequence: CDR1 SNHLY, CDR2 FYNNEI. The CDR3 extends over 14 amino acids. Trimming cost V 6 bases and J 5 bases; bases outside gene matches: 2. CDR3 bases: TGTGCCAGCAGCAGACAGGGGGATAATTCACCCCTCCACTTT. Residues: CASSRQGDNSPLHF.

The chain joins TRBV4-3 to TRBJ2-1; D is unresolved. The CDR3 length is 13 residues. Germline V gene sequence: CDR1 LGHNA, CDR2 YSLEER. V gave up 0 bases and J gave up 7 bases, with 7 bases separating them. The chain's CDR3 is CASSQEAVNEQFF. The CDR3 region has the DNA TGCGCCAGCAGCCAAGAGGCCGTTAATGAGCAGTTCTTC.

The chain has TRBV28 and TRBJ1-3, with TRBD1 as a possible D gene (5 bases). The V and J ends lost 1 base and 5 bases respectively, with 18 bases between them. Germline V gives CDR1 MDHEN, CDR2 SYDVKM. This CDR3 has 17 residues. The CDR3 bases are TGTGCCAGCAGTTTATTAGCTTCGGCCCAGGGTCGAAACACCATATATTTT. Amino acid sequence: CASSLLASAQGRNTIYF. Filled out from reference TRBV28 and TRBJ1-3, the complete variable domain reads DVKVTQSSRYLVKRTGEKVFLECVQDMDHENMFWYRQDPGLGLRLIYFSYDVKMKEKGDIPEGYSVSREKKERFSLILESASTNQTSMYLCASSLLASAQGRNTIYFGEGSWLTVV.

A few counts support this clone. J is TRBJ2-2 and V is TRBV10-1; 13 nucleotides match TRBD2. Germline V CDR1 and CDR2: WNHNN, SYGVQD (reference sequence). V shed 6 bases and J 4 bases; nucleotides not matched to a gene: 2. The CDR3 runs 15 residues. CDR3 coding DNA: TGCGCCAGCAGCGGACTAGCGGGAGCCACCGGGGAGCTGTTTTTT. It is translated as CASSGLAGATGELFF.

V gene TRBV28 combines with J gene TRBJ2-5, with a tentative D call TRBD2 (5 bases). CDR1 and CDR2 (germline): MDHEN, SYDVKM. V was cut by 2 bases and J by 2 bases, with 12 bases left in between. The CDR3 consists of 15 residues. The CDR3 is CASSLREPGQETQYF. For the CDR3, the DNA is TGTGCCAGCAGTTTAAGGGAGCCGGGTCAAGAGACCCAGTACTTC.

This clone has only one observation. In DNA, the CDR3 is TGTGCCACGGACGATCTAGGGGGCGCGGGCAATCAGCCCCAGCATTTT. Residues: CATDDLGGAGNQPQHF. The V gene is TRBV15, the J gene TRBJ1-5; 7 bases match TRBD1. This CDR3 spans 16 amino acids. Germline CDR1 reads LNHNV; CDR2 reads YYDKDF (reference sequence). J lost 2 bases, V lost 9 bases, and 13 bases had no gene match.

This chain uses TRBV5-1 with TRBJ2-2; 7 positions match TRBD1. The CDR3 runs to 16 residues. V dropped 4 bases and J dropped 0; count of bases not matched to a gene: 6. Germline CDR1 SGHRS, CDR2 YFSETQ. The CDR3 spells CASSKKTGTNTGELFF. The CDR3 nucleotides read TGCGCCAGCAGCAAAAAGACAGGGACGAACACCGGGGAGCTGTTTTTT.

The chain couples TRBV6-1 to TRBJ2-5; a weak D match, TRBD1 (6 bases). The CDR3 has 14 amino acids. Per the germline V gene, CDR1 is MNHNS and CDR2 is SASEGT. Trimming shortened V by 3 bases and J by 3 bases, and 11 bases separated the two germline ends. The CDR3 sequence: CASSDPDREETQYF. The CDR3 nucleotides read TGTGCCAGCAGTGACCCGGACAGAGAAGAGACCCAGTACTTC.

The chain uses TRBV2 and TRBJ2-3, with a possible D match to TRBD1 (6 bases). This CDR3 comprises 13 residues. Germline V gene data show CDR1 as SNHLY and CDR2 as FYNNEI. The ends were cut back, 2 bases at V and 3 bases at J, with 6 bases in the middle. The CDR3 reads CASSEQGTDTQYF. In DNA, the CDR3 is TGTGCCAGCAGTGAACAGGGGACAGATACGCAGTATTTT.

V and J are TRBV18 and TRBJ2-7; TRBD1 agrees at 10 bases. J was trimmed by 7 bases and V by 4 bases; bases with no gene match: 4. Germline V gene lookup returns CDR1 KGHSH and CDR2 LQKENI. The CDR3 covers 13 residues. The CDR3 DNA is TGTGCCAGCTCACAAGGACAGGGGGAAGAGCAGTACTTC. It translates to CASSQGQGEEQYF.

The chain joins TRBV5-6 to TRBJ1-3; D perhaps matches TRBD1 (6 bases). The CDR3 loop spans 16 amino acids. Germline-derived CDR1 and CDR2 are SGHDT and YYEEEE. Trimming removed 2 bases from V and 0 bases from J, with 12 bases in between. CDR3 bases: TGTGCCAGCAGCTTAGGGGGTTTGGCCTCTGGAAACACCATATATTTT. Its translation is CASSLGGLASGNTIYF.

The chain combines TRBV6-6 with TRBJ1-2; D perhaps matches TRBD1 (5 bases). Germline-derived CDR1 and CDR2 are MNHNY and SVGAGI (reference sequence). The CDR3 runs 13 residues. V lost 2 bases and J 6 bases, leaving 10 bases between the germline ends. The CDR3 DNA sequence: TGTGCCAGCAGTTACGGGACTGCGCATGGCTACACCTTC. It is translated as CASSYGTAHGYTF.

The CDR3 spells CASSLMGRDGIEKLFF. The CDR3, as DNA: TGTGCCAGCAGTTTAATGGGGAGGGACGGGATCGAAAAACTGTTTTTT. The genes are TRBV27 and TRBJ1-4; TRBD1 might be the D (5 bases). CDR3 length: 16 residues. The germline gives CDR1 MNHEY, CDR2 SMNVEV (reference sequence). Trimming took 2 bases from V and 8 from J, leaving 18 bases between them.

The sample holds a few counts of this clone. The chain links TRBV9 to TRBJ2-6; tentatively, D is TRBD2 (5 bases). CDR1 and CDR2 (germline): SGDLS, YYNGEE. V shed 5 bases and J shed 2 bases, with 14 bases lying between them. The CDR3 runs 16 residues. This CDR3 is CASRVGGSPGANVLTF. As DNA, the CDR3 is TGTGCCAGCAGGGTGGGCGGGTCCCCTGGGGCCAACGTCCTGACTTTC.

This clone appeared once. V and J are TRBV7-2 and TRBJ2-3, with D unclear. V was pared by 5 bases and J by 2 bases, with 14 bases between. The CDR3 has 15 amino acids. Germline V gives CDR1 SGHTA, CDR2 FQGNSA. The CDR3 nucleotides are TGTGCCAGCAGCCCCAGGCCCACGTACACAGATACGCAGTATTTT. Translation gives CASSPRPTYTDTQYF.